The rows below give T cell receptor beta chains drawn from one sample of a study of T cells in narcolepsy. Generated by immunoSEQ multiplex PCR, the TCRdb table keeps only in-frame clones and is missing some. The sample lists about 32,000 clones, 87% occurring once. Sequenced sample: CD45RA- memory CD4+ T cells from PBMCs. The receptor set was obtained from a human donor with narcolepsy. The CDR3 runs from the conserved cysteine through the conserved F or W. A D gene is named only where the DNA matches it firmly. The size field is filled for only some rows; it gives once, few, many or a size class.

TRBJ2-7 TRBV5-4 - - TGTGCCAGCAGCCACCCGGCATCCTACGAGCAGTACTTC CASSHPASYEQYF
TRBJ1-6 TRBV9 few - TGTGCCAGCAGCACCAGACCGGGGTCACCCCTCCACTTT CASSTRPGSPLHF
TRBJ2-1 TRBV9 - - TGTGCCAGCAGCCACCGCCCTTCCAATGAGCAGTTCTTC CASSHRPSNEQFF
TRBJ2-2 TRBV6-1 - - TGTGCCAGCAGCTTCAGGACAGCTAACACCGGGGAGCTGTTTTTT CASSFRTANTGELFF
TRBJ1-4 TRBV28 - - TGTGCCAGCAGTTTAGGAGGGGGAGGTGAAAAACTGTTTTTT CASSLGGGGEKLFF
TRBJ2-7 TRBV28 - - TGTGCCAGCAGTCTACAGGGATTCGGCTACGAGCAGTACTTC CASSLQGFGYEQYF
TRBJ2-2 TRBV6-4 once TRBD2 TGTGCCAGCGCTCGACTAGCGGGGGCCCCATGGACCGGGGAGCTGTTTTTT CASARLAGAPWTGELFF
TRBJ2-7 TRBV7-2 - TRBD1 TGTGCCAGCAGCGCCGGGACAGGGTTCGAGCAGTACTTC CASSAGTGFEQYF
TRBJ2-5 TRBV7-2 - - TGTGCCAGCAGCTTAGGGGTGACGTACGGAGGGACCCAGTACTTC CASSLGVTYGGTQYF
TRBJ1-6 TRBV19 - - TGTGCCAGCAGGACCTTTTCCGGCGAATCACCCCTCCACTTT CASRTFSGESPLHF